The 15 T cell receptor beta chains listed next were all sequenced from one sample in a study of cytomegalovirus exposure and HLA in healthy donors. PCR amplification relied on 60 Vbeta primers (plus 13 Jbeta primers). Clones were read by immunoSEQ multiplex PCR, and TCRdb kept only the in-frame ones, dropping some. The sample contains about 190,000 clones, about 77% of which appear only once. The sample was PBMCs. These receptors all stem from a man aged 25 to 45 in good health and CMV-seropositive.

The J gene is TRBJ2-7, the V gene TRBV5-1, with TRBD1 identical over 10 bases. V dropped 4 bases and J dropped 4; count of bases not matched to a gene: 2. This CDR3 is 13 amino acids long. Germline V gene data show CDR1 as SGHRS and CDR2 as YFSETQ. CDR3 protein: CASSRGQGYEQYF. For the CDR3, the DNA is TGCGCCAGCAGCAGGGGACAGGGGTACGAGCAGTACTTC.

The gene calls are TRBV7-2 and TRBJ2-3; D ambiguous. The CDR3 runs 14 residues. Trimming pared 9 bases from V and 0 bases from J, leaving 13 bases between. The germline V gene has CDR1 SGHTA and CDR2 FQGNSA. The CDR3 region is CASASPPSTDTQYF. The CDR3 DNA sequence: TGTGCCAGTGCTAGTCCCCCTAGCACAGATACGCAGTATTTT.

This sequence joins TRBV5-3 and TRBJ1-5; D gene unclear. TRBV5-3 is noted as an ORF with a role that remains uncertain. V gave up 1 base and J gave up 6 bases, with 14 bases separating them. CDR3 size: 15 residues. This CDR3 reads CARSLRKRVAQPQHF. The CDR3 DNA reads TGTGCCAGAAGCTTGCGGAAGAGGGTTGCTCAGCCCCAGCATTTT.

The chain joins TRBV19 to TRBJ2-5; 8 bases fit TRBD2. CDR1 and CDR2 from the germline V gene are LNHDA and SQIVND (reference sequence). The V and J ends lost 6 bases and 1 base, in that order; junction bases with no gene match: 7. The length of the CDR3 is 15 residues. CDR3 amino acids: CASRPGLVSQETQYF. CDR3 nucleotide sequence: TGTGCCAGTAGGCCGGGACTAGTAAGCCAAGAGACCCAGTACTTC.

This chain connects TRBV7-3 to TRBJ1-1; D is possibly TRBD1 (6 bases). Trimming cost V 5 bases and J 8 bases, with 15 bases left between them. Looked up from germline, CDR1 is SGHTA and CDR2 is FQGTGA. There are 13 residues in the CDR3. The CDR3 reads CASSPRGRGEAFF. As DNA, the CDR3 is TGTGCCAGCAGCCCCCGGGGGCGGGGGGAAGCTTTCTTT.

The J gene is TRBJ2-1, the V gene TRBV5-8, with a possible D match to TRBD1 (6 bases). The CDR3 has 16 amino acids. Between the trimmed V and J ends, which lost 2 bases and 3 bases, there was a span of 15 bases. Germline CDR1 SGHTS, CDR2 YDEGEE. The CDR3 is CASSFYSGQNYNEQFF. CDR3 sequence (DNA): TGTGCCAGCAGCTTCTACTCCGGACAGAACTACAATGAGCAGTTCTTC.

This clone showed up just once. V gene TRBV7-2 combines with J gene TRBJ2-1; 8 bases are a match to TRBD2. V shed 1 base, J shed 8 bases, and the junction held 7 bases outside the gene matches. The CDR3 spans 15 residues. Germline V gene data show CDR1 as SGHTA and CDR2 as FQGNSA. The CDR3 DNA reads TGTGCCAGCAGCTTAGGGGGACTAGTAAGGCATGAGCAGTTCTTC. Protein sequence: CASSLGGLVRHEQFF.

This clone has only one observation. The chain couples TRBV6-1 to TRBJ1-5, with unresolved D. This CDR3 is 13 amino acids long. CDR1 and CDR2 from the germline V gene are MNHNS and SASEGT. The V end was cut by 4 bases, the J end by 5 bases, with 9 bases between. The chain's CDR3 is CASSGAWDQPQHF. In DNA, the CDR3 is TGTGCCAGCAGTGGGGCATGGGATCAGCCCCAGCATTTT.

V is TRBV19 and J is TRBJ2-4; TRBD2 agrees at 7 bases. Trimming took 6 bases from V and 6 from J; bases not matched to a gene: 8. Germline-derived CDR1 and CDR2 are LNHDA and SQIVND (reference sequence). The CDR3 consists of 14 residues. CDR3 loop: CASRAEWGGNIQYF. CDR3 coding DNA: TGTGCCAGTAGAGCTGAATGGGGGGGAAACATTCAGTACTTC.

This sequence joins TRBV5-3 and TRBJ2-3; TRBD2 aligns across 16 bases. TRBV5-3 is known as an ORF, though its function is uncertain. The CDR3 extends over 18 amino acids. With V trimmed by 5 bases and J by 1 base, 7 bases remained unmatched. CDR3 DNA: TGTGCCAGAAGGAGGGGACTAGCGGGGGGGCTCGGCACAGATACGCAGTATTTT. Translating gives CARRRGLAGGLGTDTQYF.

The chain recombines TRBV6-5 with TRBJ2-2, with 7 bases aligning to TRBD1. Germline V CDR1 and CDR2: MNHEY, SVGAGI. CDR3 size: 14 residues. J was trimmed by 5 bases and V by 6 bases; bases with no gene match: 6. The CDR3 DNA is TGTGCCAGCAGCCAGGACAGGTGGACCGGGGAGCTGTTTTTT. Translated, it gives CASSQDRWTGELFF.

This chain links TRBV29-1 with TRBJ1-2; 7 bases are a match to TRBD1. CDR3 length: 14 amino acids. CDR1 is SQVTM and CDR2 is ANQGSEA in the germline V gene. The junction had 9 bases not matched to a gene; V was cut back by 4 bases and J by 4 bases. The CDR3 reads CSVVHRGAGYGYTF. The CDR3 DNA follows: TGCAGCGTTGTTCACAGGGGAGCCGGCTATGGCTACACCTTC.

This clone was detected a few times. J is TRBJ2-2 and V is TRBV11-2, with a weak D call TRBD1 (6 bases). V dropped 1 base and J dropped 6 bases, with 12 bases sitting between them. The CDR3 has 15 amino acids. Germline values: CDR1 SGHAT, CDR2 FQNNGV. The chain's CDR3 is CASSLAPRGSGELFF. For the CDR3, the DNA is TGTGCCAGCAGCTTAGCCCCCAGGGGTTCCGGGGAGCTGTTTTTT.

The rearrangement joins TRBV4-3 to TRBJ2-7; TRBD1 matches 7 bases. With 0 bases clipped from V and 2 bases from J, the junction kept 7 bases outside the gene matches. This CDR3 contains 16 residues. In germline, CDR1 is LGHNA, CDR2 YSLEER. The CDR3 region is CASSQEHSTGPYEQYF. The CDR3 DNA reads TGCGCCAGCAGCCAAGAGCATTCGACAGGGCCCTACGAGCAGTACTTC.

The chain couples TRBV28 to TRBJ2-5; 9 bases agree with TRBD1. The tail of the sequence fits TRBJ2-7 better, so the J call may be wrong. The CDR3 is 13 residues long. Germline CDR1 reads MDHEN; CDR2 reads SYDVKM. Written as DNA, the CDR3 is TGTGCCAGTAAGGGACAGGGTAACTACGAGCAGTACTTC. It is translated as CASKGQGNYEQYF.